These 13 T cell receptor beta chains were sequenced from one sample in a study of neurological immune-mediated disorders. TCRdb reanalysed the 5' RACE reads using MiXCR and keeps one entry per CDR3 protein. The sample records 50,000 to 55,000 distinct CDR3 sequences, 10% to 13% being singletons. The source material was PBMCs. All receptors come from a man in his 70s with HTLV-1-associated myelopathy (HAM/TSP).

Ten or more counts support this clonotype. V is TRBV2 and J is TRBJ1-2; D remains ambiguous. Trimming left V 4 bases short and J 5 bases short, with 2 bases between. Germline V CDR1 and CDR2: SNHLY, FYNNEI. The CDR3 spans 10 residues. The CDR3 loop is CASSVYGYTF. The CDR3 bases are TGTGCCAGCAGTGTTTATGGCTACACCTTC. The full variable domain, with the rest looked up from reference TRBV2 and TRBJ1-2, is EPEVTQTPSHQVTQMGQEVILRCVPISNHLYFYWYRQILGQKVEFLVSFYNNEISEKSEIFDDQFSVERPDGSNFTLKIRSTKLEDSAMYFCASSVYGYTFGSGTRLTVV.

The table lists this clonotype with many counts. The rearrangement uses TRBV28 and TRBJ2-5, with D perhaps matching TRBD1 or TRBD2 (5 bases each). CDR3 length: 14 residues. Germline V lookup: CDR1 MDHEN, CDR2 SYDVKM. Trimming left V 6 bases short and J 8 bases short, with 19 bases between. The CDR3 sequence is CASRPTRDHATQYF. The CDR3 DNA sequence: TGTGCCAGCAGGCCTACCCGGGACCATGCTACCCAGTACTTC. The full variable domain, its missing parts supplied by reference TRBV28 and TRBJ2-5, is DVKVTQSSRYLVKRTGEKVFLECVQDMDHENMFWYRQDPGLGLRLIYFSYDVKMKEKGDIPEGYSVSREKKERFSLILESASTNQTSMYLCASRPTRDHATQYFGPGTRLLVL.

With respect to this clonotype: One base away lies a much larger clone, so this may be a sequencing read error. The CDR3 coding sequence is TGTGCCAGCAGGGTCCAGGACATTAATTCACCCCTCCACTTT. It codes for CASRVQDINSPLHF. J is TRBJ1-6 and V is TRBV6-2 or TRBV6-3; D is perhaps TRBD1 (5 bases). The CDR3 loop spans 14 amino acids. The germline V gene encodes CDR1 MNHEY and CDR2 SVGEGT. Trimming removed 6 bases from V and 6 bases from J, with 12 bases in between.

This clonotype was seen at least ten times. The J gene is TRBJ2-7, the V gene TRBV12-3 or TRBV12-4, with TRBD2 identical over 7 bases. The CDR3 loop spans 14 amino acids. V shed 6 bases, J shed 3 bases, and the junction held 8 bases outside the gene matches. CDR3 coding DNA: TGTGCCAGCAGAAGCGGGGCCCGGGTCTACGAGCAGTACTTC. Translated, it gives CASRSGARVYEQYF.

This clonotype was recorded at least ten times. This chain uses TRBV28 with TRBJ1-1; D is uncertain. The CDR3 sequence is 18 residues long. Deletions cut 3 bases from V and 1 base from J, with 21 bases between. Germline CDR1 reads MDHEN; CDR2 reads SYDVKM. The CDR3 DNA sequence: TGTGCCAGCAGTTTTCAGAGGGTCAGGTTTAAGGGGAACACTGAAGCTTTCTTT. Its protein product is CASSFQRVRFKGNTEAFF.

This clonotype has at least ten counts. Here the CDR3 DNA reads TGTGCCAGCAACCAGCGGGGGGGGCAACTGTTTTTT. This codes for CASNQRGGQLFF. V and J are TRBV7-2 and TRBJ1-4, with TRBD1 as a possible D gene (6 bases). Per germline, CDR1 SGHTA and CDR2 FQGNSA. The ends were cut back, 7 bases at V and 12 bases at J, with 15 bases in the middle. This CDR3 has 12 residues.

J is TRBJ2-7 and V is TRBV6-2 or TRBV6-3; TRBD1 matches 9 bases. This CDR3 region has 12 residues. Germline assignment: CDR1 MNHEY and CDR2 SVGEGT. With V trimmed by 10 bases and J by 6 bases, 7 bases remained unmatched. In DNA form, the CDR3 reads TGTGCCACATACAGGGGGCGTTTCGAGCAGTACTTC. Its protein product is CATYRGRFEQYF.

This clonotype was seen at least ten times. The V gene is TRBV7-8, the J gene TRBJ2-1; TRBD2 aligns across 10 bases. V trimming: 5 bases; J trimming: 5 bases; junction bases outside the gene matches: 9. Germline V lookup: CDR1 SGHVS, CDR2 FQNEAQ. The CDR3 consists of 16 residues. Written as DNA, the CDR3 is TGTGCCAGCAGCCTACTAGCGGGATTTAAAGACAATGAGCAGTTCTTC. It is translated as CASSLLAGFKDNEQFF.

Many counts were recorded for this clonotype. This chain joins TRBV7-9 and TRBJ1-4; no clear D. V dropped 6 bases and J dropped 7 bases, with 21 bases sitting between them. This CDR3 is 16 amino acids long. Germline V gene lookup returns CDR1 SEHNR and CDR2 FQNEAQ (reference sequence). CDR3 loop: CASSPQVGFQAEKLFF. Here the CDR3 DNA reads TGTGCCAGCAGTCCCCAAGTTGGGTTTCAAGCTGAAAAACTGTTTTTT.

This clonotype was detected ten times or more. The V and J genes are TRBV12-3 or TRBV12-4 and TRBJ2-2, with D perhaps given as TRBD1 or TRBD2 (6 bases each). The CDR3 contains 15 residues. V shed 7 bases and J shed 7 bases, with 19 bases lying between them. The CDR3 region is CASTLRGGSGGELFF. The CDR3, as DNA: TGTGCCAGCACTTTGAGAGGGGGGTCTGGCGGGGAGCTGTTTTTT.

The CDR3 nucleotides read TGTGCCAGCAGCGCACTACTAGCGGGAAGCTACGAGCAGTACTTC. The encoded protein is CASSALLAGSYEQYF. The rearrangement joins TRBV7-9 to TRBJ2-7, with TRBD2 matching 10 bases. Germline V gives CDR1 SEHNR, CDR2 FQNEAQ (reference sequence). This CDR3 has 15 residues. V was clipped by 5 bases and J by 3 bases; unmatched bases: 7.

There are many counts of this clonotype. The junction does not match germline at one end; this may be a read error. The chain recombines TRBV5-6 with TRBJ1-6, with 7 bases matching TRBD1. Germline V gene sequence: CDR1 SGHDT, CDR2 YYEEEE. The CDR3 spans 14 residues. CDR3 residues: CASSLGQLNSPLHF. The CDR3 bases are TGTGCCAGCAGTTTGGGACAGCTTAATTCACCCCTCCACTTT.

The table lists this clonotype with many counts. The CDR3 loop reads CSALGLAGREGRNGELFF. The CDR3, as DNA: TGCAGTGCGCTGGGACTAGCGGGACGGGAGGGACGGAACGGGGAGCTGTTTTTT. V usage is TRBV20-1 and J usage is TRBJ2-2; 13 bases fit TRBD2. The CDR3 length is 18 residues. In germline, CDR1 is DFQATT, CDR2 SNEGSKA (reference sequence). V lost 6 bases and J lost 7; bases outside the gene matches: 17.